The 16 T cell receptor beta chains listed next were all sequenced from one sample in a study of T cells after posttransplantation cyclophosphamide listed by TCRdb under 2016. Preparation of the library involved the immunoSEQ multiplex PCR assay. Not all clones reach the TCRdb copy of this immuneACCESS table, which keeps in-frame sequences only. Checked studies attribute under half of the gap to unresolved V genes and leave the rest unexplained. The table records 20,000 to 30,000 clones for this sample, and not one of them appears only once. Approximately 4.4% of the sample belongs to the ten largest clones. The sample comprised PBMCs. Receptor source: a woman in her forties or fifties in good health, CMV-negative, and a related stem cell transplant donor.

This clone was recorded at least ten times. The CDR3 protein is CASSSRFGDQETQYF. The DNA of the CDR3 is TGTGCCAGCAGCTCGAGGTTCGGGGACCAAGAGACCCAGTACTTC. The chain couples TRBV5-6 to TRBJ2-5, with D possibly matching TRBD2 (5 bases). V lost 3 bases and J 0 bases, leaving 12 bases between the germline ends. The CDR3 has 15 residues. Germline V gene data show CDR1 as SGHDT and CDR2 as YYEEEE.

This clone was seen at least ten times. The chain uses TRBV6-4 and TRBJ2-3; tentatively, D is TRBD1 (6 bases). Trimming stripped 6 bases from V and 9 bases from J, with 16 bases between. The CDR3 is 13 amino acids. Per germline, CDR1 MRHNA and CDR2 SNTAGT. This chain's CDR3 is CASSETTGRTQYF. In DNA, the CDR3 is TGTGCCAGCAGCGAGACGACAGGTCGCACGCAGTATTTT.

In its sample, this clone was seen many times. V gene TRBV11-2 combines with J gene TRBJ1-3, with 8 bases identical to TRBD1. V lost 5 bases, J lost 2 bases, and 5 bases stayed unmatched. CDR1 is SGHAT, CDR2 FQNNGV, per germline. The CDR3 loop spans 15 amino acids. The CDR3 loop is CASSKQGEAGNTIYF. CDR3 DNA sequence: TGTGCCAGCAGCAAACAGGGGGAGGCTGGAAACACCATATATTTT.

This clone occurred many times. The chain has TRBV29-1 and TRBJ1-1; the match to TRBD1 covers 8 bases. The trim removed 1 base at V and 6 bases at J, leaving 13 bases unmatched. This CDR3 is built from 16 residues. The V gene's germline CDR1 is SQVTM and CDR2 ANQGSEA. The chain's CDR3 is CSVEVNRGAVSAEAFF. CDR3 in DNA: TGCAGCGTTGAAGTTAACAGGGGGGCGGTTAGCGCTGAAGCTTTCTTT.

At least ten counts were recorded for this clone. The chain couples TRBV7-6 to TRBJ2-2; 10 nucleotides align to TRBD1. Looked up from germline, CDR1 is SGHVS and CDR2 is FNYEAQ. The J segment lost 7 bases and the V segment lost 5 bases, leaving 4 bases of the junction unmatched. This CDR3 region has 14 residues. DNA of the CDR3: TGTGCCAGCAGCCGAGACAGGGGGCTCGGGGAGCTGTTTTTT. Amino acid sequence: CASSRDRGLGELFF.

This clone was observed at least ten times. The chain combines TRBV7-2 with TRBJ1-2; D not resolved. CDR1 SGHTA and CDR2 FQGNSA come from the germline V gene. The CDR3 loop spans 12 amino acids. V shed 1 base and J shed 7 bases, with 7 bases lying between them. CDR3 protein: CASSLEAGGYTF. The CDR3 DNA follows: TGTGCCAGCAGCTTAGAAGCAGGTGGCTACACCTTC.

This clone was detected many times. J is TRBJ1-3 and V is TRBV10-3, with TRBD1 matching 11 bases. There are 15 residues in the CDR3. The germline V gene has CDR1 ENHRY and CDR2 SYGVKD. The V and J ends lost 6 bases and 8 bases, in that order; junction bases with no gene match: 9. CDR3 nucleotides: TGTGCCATCAGCGGAGGCGGGGACAGGGGGTACACCATATATTTT. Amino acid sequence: CAISGGGDRGYTIYF.

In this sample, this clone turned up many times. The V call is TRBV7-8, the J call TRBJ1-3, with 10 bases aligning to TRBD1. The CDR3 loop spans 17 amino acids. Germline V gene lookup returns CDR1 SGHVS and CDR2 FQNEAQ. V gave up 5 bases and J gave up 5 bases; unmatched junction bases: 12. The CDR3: CASSTQPGQGTRNTIYF. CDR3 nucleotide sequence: TGTGCCAGCAGCACTCAACCGGGACAGGGGACCCGAAACACCATATATTTT.

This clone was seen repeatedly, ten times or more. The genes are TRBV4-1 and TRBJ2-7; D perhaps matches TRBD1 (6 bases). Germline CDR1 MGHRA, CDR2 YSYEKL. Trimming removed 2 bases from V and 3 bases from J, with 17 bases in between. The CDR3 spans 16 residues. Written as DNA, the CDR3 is TGCGCCAGCAGCCAATCCACCCGGGACAATATCTACGAGCAGTACTTC. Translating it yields CASSQSTRDNIYEQYF.

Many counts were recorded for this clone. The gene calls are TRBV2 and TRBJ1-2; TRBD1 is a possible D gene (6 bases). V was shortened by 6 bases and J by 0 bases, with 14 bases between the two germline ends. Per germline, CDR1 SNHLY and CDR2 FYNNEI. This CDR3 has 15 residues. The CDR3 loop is CASRPQGRANYGYTF. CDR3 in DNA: TGTGCCAGCAGACCACAGGGACGAGCTAACTATGGCTACACCTTC.

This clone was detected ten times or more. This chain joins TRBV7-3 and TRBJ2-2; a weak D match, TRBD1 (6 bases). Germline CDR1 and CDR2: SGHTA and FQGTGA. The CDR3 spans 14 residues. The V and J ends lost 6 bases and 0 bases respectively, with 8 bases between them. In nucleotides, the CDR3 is TGTGCCAGCAGGGACAGCCCGAACACCGGGGAGCTGTTTTTT. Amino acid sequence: CASRDSPNTGELFF.

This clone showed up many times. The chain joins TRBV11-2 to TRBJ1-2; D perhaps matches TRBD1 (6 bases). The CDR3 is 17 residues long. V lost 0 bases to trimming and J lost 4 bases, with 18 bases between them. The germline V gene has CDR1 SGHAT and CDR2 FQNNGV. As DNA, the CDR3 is TGTGCCAGCAGCTTAGATTTCTTTGACAGGAGAATCTATGGCTACACCTTC. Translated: CASSLDFFDRRIYGYTF.

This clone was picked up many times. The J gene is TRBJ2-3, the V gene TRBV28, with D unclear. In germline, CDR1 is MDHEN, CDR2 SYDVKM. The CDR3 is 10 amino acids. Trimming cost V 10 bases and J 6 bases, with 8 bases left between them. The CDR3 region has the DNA TGTGCCACCCGTGAGGATACGCAGTATTTT. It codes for CATREDTQYF.

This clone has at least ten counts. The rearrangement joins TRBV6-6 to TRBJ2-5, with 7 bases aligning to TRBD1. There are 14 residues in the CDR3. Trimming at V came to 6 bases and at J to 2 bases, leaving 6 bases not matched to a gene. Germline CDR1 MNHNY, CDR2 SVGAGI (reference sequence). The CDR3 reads CASRPDRKQETQYF. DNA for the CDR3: TGTGCCAGCAGACCGGACAGGAAACAAGAGACCCAGTACTTC.

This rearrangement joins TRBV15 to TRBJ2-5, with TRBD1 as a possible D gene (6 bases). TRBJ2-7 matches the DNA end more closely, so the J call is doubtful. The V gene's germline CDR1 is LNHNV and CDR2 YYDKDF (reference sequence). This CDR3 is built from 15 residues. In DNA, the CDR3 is TGTGCCACCAGCAGAGGGGGTCAGGGGAGCTACGAGCAGTACTTC. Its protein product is CATSRGGQGSYEQYF.

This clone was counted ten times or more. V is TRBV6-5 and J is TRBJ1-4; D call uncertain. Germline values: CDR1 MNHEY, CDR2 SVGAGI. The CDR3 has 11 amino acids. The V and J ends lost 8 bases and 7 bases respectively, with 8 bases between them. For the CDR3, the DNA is TGTGCCAGCCGGGGAGGTGAAAAACTGTTTTTT. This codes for CASRGGEKLFF.